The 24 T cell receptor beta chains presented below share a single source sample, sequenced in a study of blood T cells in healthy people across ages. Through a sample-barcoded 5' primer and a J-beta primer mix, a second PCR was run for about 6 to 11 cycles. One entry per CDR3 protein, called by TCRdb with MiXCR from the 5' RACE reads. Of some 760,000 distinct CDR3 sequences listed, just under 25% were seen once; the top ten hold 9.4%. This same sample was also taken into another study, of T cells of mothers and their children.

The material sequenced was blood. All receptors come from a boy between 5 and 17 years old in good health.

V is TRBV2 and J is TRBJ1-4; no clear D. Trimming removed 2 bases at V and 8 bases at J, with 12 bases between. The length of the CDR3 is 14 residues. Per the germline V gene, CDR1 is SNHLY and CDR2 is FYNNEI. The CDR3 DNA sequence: TGTGCCAGCAGTGAAATGGGATCGTACGAAAAACTGTTTTTT. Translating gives CASSEMGSYEKLFF. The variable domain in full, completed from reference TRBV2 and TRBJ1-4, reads EPEVTQTPSHQVTQMGQEVILRCVPISNHLYFYWYRQILGQKVEFLVSFYNNEISEKSEIFDDQFSVERPDGSNFTLKIRSTKLEDSAMYFCASSEMGSYEKLFFGSGTQLSVL.

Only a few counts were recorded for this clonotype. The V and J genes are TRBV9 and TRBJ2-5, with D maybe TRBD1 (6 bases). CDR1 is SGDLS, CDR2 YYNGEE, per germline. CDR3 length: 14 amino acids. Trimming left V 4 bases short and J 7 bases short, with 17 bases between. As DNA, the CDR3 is TGTGCCAGCAGCCCTCAGGGGATGGGCGGGACCCAGTACTTC. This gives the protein CASSPQGMGGTQYF.

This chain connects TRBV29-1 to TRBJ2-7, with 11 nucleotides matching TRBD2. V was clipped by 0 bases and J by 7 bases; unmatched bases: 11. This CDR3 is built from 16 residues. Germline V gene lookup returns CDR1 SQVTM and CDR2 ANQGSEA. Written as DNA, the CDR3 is TGCAGCGTTGAAGATGCGCGACTAGCGGGGTCTCTGGAGCAGTACTTC. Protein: CSVEDARLAGSLEQYF.

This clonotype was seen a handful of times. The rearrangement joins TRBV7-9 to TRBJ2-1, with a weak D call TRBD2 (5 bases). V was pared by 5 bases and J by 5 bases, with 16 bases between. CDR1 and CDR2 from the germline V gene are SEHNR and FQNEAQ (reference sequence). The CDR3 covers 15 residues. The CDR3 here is CASSPRVLEDNEQFF. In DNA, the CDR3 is TGTGCCAGCAGCCCCCGAGTGTTGGAGGACAATGAGCAGTTCTTC.

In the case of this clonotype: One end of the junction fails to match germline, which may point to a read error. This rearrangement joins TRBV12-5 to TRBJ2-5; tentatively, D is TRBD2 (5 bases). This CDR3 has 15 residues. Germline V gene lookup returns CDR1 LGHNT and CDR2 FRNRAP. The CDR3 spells CASGLVHGVEEIQYF. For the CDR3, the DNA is TGTGCTAGTGGTTTGGTACACGGGGTGGAAGAGATCCAGTACTTC.

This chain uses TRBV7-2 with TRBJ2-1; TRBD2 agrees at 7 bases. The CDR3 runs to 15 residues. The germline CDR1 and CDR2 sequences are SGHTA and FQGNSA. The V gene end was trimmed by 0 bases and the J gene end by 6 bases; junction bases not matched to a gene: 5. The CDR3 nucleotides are TGTGCCAGCAGCTTAGCTATCGGGAGGCTCAATGAGCAGTTCTTC. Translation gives CASSLAIGRLNEQFF. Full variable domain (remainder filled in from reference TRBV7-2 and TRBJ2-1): GAGVSQSPSNKVTEKGKDVELRCDPISGHTALYWYRQSLGQGLEFLIYFQGNSAPDKSGLPSDRFSAERTGGSVSTLTIQRTQQEDSAVYLCASSLAIGRLNEQFFGPGTRLTVL.

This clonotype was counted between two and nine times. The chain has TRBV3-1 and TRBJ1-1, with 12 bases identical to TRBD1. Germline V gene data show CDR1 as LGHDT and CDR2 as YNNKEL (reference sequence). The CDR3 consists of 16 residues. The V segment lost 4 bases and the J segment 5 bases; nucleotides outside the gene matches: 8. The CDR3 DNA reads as TGTGCCAGCAGCCCGGGACAGGGGGCGATGGCGACTGAAGCTTTCTTT. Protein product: CASSPGQGAMATEAFF.

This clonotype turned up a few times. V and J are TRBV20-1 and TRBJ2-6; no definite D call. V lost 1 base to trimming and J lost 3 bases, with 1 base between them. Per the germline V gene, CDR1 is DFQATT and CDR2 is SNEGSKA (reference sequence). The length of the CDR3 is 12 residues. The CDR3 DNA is TGCAGTGCTAGAGGTGGGGCCAACGTCCTGACTTTC. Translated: CSARGGANVLTF.

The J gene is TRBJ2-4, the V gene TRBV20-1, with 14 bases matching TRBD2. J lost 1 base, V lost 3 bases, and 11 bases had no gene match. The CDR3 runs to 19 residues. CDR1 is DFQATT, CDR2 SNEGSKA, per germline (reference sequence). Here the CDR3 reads CSARPRGLAGEVAKNIQYF. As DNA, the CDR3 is TGCAGTGCTAGGCCTCGGGGACTAGCGGGAGAGGTGGCCAAAAACATTCAGTACTTC.

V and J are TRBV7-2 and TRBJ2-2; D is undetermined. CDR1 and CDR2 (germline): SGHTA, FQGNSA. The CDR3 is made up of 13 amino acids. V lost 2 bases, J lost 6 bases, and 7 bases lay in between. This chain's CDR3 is CASSLLIAGELFF. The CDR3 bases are TGTGCCAGCAGCTTACTAATCGCCGGGGAGCTGTTTTTT.

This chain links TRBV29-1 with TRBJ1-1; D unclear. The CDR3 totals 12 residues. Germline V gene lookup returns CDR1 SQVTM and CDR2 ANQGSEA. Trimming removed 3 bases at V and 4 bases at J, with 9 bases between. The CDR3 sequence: CSVDSGVTEAFF. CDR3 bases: TGCAGCGTTGATTCCGGGGTCACTGAAGCTTTCTTT.

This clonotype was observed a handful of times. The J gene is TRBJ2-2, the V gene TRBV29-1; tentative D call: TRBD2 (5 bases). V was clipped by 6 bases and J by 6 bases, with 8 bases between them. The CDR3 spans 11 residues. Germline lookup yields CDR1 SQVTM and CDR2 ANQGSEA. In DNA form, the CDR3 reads TGCAGCGTCACTAGGCCCGGGGAGCTGTTTTTT. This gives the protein CSVTRPGELFF.

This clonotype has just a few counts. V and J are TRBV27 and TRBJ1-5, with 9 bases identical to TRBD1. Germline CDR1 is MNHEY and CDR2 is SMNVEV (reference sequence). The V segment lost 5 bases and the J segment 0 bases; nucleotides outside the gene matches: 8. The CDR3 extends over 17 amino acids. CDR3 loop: CASSPRTGAYSNQPQHF. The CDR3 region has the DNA TGTGCCAGCAGTCCGAGGACAGGGGCCTATAGCAATCAGCCCCAGCATTTT.

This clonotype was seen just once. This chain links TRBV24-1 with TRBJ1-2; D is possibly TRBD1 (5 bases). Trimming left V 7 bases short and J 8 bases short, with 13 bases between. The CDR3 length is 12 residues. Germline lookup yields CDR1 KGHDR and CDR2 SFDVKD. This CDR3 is CATSKEGFGYTF. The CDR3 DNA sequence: TGTGCCACCAGCAAAGAGGGGTTCGGCTACACCTTC.

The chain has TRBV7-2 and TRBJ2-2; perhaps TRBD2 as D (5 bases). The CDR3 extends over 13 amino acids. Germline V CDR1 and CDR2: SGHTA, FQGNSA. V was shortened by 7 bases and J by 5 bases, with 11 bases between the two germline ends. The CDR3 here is CASIGGLTGELFF. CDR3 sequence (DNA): TGTGCCAGCATAGGAGGTTTGACCGGGGAGCTGTTTTTT.

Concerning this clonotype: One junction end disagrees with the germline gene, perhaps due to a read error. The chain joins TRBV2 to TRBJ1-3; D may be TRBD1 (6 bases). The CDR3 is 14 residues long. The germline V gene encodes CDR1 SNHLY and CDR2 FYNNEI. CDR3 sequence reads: CASSGQFSGNAIYF. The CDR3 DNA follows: TGTGCCAGCAGCGGACAGTTCTCTGGAAACGCCATATATTTT.

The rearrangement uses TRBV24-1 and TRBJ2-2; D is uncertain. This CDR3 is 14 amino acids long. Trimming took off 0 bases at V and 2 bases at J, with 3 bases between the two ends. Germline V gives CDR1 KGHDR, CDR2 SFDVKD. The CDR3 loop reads CATSDLLNTGELFF. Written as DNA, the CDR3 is TGTGCCACCAGTGATTTGCTAAACACCGGGGAGCTGTTTTTT.

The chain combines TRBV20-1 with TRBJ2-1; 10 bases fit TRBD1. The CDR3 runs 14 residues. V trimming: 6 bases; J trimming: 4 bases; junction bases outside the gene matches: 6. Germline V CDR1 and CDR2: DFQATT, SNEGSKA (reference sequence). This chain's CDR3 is CSAPGQGTYNEQFF. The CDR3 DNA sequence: TGCAGTGCCCCGGGACAGGGGACGTACAATGAGCAGTTCTTC.

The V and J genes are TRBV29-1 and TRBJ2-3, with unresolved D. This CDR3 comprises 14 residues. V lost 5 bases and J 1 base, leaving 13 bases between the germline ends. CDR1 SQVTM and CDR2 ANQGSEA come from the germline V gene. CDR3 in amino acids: CSVKGAWGTDTQYF. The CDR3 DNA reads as TGCAGCGTTAAAGGAGCCTGGGGCACAGATACGCAGTATTTT.

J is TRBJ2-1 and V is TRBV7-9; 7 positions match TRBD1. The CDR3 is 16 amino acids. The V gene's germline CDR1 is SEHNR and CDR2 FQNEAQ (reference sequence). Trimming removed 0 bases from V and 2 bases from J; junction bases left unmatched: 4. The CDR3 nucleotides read TGTGCCAGCAGCTTAGCGAGGGACAGAACCTACAATGAGCAGTTCTTC. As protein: CASSLARDRTYNEQFF.

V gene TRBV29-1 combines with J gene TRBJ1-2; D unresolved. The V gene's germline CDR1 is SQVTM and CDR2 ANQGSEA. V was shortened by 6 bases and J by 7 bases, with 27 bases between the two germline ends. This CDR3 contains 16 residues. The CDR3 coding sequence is TGCAGCGTCCGCCACCCTTCCGGGCCATGGGGTCCTGGCTACACCTTC. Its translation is CSVRHPSGPWGPGYTF.

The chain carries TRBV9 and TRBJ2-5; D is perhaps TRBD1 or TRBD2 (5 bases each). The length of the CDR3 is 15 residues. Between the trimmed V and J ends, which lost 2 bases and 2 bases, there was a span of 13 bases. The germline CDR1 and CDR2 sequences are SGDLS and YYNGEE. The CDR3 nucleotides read TGTGCCAGCAGCGTCCAACCGGGACCTCAAGAGACCCAGTACTTC. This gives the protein CASSVQPGPQETQYF.

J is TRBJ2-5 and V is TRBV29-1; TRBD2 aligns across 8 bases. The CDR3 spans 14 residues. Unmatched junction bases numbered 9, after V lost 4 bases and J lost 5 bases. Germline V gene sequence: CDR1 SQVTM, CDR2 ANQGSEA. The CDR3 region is CSVVTREGRETQYF. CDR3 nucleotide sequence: TGCAGCGTTGTAACTCGGGAGGGGCGTGAGACCCAGTACTTC. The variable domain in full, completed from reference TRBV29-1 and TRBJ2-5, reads SAVISQKPSRDICQRGTSLTIQCQVDSQVTMMFWYRQQPGQSLTLIATANQGSEATYESGFVIDKFPISRPNLTFSTLTVSNMSPEDSSIYLCSVVTREGRETQYFGPGTRLLVL.

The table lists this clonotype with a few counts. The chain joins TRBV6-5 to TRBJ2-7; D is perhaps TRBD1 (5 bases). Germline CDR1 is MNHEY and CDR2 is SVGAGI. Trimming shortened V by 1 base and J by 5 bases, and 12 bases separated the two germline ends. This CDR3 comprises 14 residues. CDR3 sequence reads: CASSYLQGRDEQYF. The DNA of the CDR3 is TGTGCCAGCAGTTACTTGCAGGGAAGAGACGAGCAGTACTTC.